This T cell receptor (beta chain) derives from a study of shared T cell receptors in the human thymus. Per germline, CDR1 DFQATT and CDR2 SNEGSKA (reference sequence). This CDR3 has 11 residues. Trimming took 0 bases from V and 10 from J, leaving 9 bases between them. The repertoire was sequenced with immunoSEQ multiplex PCR; TCRdb's copy has only in-frame clones and lacks some. Of some 400,000 clones in the sample, 95% are singletons; the top ten hold 0.015% to 0.025%. The chain links TRBV20-1 to TRBJ1-2; TRBD1 is a possible D gene (6 bases). The sample taken for sequencing was thymocytes. This TCR was recovered from a human donor. CDR3 bases: TGCAGTGCTAGAGATTACAGGGCCTACACCTTC. Its translation: CSARDYRAYTF.